Listed here are 14 T cell receptor beta chains from one sample, sequenced in a study of blood T cell repertoires in COVID-19. Measured with immunoSEQ multiplex PCR; TCRdb has only the in-frame clones, and not every one. The sample records 360,000 or so clones, roughly 87% being singletons. The sequenced sample was PBMCs or T cells enriched from blood (not recorded which). These receptors all come from a woman in her 30s who had recovered from COVID-19.

This chain links TRBV18 with TRBJ1-1, with D maybe TRBD1 (5 bases). This CDR3 contains 12 residues. Germline V gene sequence: CDR1 KGHSH, CDR2 LQKENI. V was shortened by 6 bases and J by 7 bases, with 12 bases between the two germline ends. CDR3 DNA: TGTGCCAGCTCTCCTGACAGATATGAAGCTTTCTTT. Translating it yields CASSPDRYEAFF.

The rearrangement links TRBV15 to TRBJ2-7; D call uncertain. Trimming cost V 1 base and J 1 base, with 8 bases left between them. Germline V gene sequence: CDR1 LNHNV, CDR2 YYDKDF (reference sequence). CDR3 size: 14 residues. The CDR3 reads CATSRVGRSYEQYF. CDR3 sequence (DNA): TGTGCCACCAGCAGAGTCGGCAGGTCCTACGAGCAGTACTTC. Based on the CDR3 plus reference TRBV15 and TRBJ2-7, the full variable domain is DAMVIQNPRYQVTQFGKPVTLSCSQTLNHNVMYWYQQKSSQAPKLLFHYYDKDFNNEADTPDNFQSRRPNTSFCFLDIRSPGLGDTAMYLCATSRVGRSYEQYFGPGTRLTVT.

The V and J genes are TRBV29-1 and TRBJ1-2; D call uncertain. The V end was cut by 5 bases, the J end by 1 base, with 11 bases between. This CDR3 region has 13 residues. Germline-derived CDR1 and CDR2 are SQVTM and ANQGSEA. The CDR3 loop is CSVYSGFNYGYTF. The CDR3 bases are TGCAGCGTTTATTCGGGGTTTAACTATGGCTACACCTTC.

The chain carries TRBV28 and TRBJ2-1; 8 bases fit TRBD2. This CDR3 spans 19 amino acids. The germline V gene encodes CDR1 MDHEN and CDR2 SYDVKM. Trimming cost V 2 bases and J 0 bases; bases outside gene matches: 12. This chain's CDR3 is CASSLAGGFYMGSYNEQFF. Here the CDR3 DNA reads TGTGCCAGCAGTTTAGCGGGAGGTTTTTATATGGGCTCCTACAATGAGCAGTTCTTC.

The CDR3 bases are TGTGCCAGCAGCCGGGAGAGAGATAATTCACCCCTCCACTTT. Its protein product is CASSRERDNSPLHF. V is TRBV27 and J is TRBJ1-6; D call uncertain. CDR3 length equals 14 residues. Per germline, CDR1 MNHEY and CDR2 SMNVEV (reference sequence). Between the trimmed V and J ends, which lost 6 bases and 5 bases, there was a span of 11 bases.

This clone came up once. CDR3 in DNA: TGTGCCAGCAGTGGGGACAGGCGGACCGGGGAGCTGTTTTTT. It is translated as CASSGDRRTGELFF. The genes are TRBV27 and TRBJ2-2; TRBD1 matches 8 bases. The J segment lost 5 bases and the V segment lost 5 bases, leaving 4 bases of the junction unmatched. The germline V gene encodes CDR1 MNHEY and CDR2 SMNVEV (reference sequence). The length of the CDR3 is 14 residues.

The rearrangement joins TRBV13 to TRBJ1-6; the D is unclear. The CDR3 has 15 residues. The V gene lost 5 bases and the J gene lost 10 bases, with 18 bases spanning the gap. Germline V gives CDR1 PRHDT, CDR2 FYEKMQ (reference sequence). The CDR3 sequence is CASSLEREGGSPLHF. The CDR3, as DNA: TGTGCCAGCAGCCTAGAACGGGAGGGCGGCTCACCCCTCCACTTT.

This rearrangement joins TRBV28 to TRBJ1-4, with 7 positions matching TRBD1. The length of the CDR3 is 9 residues. J gave up 16 bases and V 10 bases, and 6 bases lay outside the gene matches. From germline, CDR1 is MDHEN and CDR2 SYDVKM. The CDR3 DNA reads TGTGCCACCCAGGGGGAGCCGTTTTTT. This translates into CATQGEPFF.

To note about this clone: The sample holds other DNA sequences that translate to the same CDR3. This chain links TRBV24-1 with TRBJ2-2, with D perhaps matching TRBD1 (6 bases). The germline CDR1 and CDR2 sequences are KGHDR and SFDVKD. This CDR3 contains 14 residues. With 9 bases removed from V and 1 base from J, the gap between germline ends came to 11 bases. CDR3 DNA sequence: TGTGCCACCGGACGGGGACAGAACACCGGGGAGCTGTTTTTT. Encoded protein: CATGRGQNTGELFF.

CDR3 residues: CASSPGGSGANVLTF. As DNA, the CDR3 is TGCGCCAGCAGTCCCGGGGGCTCTGGGGCCAACGTCCTGACTTTC. V usage is TRBV10-1 and J usage is TRBJ2-6; tentatively, D is TRBD2 (6 bases). CDR1 is WNHNN and CDR2 is SYGVQD in the germline V gene (reference sequence). The CDR3 loop spans 15 amino acids. The V and J ends lost 5 bases and 0 bases respectively, with 8 bases between them.

The V gene is TRBV2, the J gene TRBJ1-4; 9 positions agree with TRBD1. The length of the CDR3 is 20 residues. CDR1 and CDR2 from the germline V gene are SNHLY and FYNNEI. The V and J ends lost 6 bases and 5 bases, in that order; junction bases with no gene match: 22. This CDR3 is CASSGLRTGQGSPWNEKLFF. For the CDR3, the DNA is TGTGCCAGCAGCGGCTTACGGACCGGACAGGGGTCCCCATGGAATGAAAAACTGTTTTTT.

In its sample, this clone was seen a few times. The chain couples TRBV3-1 (or the pseudogene TRBV3-2) to TRBJ2-7; a possible D gene is TRBD2 (6 bases). V lost 4 bases to trimming and J lost 4 bases, with 14 bases between them. The length of the CDR3 is 14 residues. CDR1 LGHDT and CDR2 YNNKEL come from the germline V gene (reference sequence). The CDR3 region has the DNA TGTGCCAGCAGCCTGGGGAGACTAGTGTACGAGCAGTACTTC. It specifies CASSLGRLVYEQYF.

The CDR3 sequence: CASSSYTAVQGSSYEQYF. In DNA form, the CDR3 reads TGTGCCAGCAGCTCCTACACCGCGGTGCAGGGTAGCTCCTACGAGCAGTACTTC. This chain connects TRBV7-6 to TRBJ2-7; D possibly corresponds to TRBD1 (5 bases). CDR1 and CDR2 (germline): SGHVS, FNYEAQ. Trimming stripped 4 bases from V and 0 bases from J, with 22 bases between. The CDR3 totals 18 residues.

The V gene is TRBV19, the J gene TRBJ1-2; TRBD1 matches 8 bases. CDR1 is LNHDA and CDR2 is SQIVND in the germline V gene (reference sequence). V shed 8 bases and J 8 bases; nucleotides not matched to a gene: 7. The CDR3 contains 12 residues. Here the CDR3 DNA reads TGTGCCAGTTTGGCAGGGGGCAAGGGCTACACCTTC. It translates to CASLAGGKGYTF.